Each of the 5 T cell receptor beta chains below was sequenced from the same sample in a study of CD4+ T cells in melanoma. TCRdb's table, derived via immunoSEQ multiplex PCR, lists solely in-frame clones and lacks some. The sample consists of 52,000 or so clones, roughly 69% of them appearing once. The sample consisted of tumor tissue. The receptors were sampled from a human donor with melanoma.

The V gene is TRBV6-6, the J gene TRBJ2-1, with TRBD2 as a possible D gene (6 bases). The CDR3 totals 15 residues. Germline V gives CDR1 MNHNY, CDR2 SVGAGI (reference sequence). Trimming shortened V by 2 bases and J by 3 bases, and 11 bases separated the two germline ends. The DNA for the CDR3 is TGTGCCAGCAGTTACCCCCGGGGACTCTACAATGAGCAGTTCTTC. Translating it yields CASSYPRGLYNEQFF.

The chain joins TRBV5-6 to TRBJ2-7, with 7 bases matching TRBD2. The CDR3 covers 14 residues. J lost 3 bases, V lost 0 bases, and 3 bases had no gene match. From germline, CDR1 is SGHDT and CDR2 YYEEEE. CDR3 sequence reads: CASSLVQRGYEQYF. Here the CDR3 DNA reads TGTGCCAGCAGCTTGGTTCAGCGGGGCTACGAGCAGTACTTC.

This clone has only a few counts. It is likely a read error: a sequence one base away is far more abundant. V gene TRBV11-3 combines with J gene TRBJ2-1; a weak D match, TRBD2 (5 bases). Germline values: CDR1 SGHNT, CDR2 YENEEA. This CDR3 has 15 residues. V lost 0 bases to trimming and J lost 0 bases, with 6 bases between them. As DNA, the CDR3 is TGTGCCAGCAGCTTAGAGGGGAGCTCCTACAATGAGCAGTTCTTC. This encodes CASSLEGSSYNEQFF.

This chain links TRBV29-1 with TRBJ2-7, with D unresolved. V was shortened by 7 bases and J by 1 base, with 23 bases between the two germline ends. CDR1 and CDR2 (germline): SQVTM, ANQGSEA. This CDR3 region has 16 residues. The CDR3, as DNA: TGCAGCGGGGTAGGGTGGGTCGGCCACGCTTCCTACGAGCAGTACTTC. This translates into CSGVGWVGHASYEQYF.

The genes are TRBV9 and TRBJ2-1; D is unclear. CDR1 is SGDLS and CDR2 is YYNGEE in the germline V gene. The CDR3 has 12 residues. V lost 4 bases to trimming and J lost 3 bases, with 5 bases between them. DNA of the CDR3: TGTGCCAGCAGCCCTAACTACAATGAGCAGTTCTTC. Translation gives CASSPNYNEQFF.